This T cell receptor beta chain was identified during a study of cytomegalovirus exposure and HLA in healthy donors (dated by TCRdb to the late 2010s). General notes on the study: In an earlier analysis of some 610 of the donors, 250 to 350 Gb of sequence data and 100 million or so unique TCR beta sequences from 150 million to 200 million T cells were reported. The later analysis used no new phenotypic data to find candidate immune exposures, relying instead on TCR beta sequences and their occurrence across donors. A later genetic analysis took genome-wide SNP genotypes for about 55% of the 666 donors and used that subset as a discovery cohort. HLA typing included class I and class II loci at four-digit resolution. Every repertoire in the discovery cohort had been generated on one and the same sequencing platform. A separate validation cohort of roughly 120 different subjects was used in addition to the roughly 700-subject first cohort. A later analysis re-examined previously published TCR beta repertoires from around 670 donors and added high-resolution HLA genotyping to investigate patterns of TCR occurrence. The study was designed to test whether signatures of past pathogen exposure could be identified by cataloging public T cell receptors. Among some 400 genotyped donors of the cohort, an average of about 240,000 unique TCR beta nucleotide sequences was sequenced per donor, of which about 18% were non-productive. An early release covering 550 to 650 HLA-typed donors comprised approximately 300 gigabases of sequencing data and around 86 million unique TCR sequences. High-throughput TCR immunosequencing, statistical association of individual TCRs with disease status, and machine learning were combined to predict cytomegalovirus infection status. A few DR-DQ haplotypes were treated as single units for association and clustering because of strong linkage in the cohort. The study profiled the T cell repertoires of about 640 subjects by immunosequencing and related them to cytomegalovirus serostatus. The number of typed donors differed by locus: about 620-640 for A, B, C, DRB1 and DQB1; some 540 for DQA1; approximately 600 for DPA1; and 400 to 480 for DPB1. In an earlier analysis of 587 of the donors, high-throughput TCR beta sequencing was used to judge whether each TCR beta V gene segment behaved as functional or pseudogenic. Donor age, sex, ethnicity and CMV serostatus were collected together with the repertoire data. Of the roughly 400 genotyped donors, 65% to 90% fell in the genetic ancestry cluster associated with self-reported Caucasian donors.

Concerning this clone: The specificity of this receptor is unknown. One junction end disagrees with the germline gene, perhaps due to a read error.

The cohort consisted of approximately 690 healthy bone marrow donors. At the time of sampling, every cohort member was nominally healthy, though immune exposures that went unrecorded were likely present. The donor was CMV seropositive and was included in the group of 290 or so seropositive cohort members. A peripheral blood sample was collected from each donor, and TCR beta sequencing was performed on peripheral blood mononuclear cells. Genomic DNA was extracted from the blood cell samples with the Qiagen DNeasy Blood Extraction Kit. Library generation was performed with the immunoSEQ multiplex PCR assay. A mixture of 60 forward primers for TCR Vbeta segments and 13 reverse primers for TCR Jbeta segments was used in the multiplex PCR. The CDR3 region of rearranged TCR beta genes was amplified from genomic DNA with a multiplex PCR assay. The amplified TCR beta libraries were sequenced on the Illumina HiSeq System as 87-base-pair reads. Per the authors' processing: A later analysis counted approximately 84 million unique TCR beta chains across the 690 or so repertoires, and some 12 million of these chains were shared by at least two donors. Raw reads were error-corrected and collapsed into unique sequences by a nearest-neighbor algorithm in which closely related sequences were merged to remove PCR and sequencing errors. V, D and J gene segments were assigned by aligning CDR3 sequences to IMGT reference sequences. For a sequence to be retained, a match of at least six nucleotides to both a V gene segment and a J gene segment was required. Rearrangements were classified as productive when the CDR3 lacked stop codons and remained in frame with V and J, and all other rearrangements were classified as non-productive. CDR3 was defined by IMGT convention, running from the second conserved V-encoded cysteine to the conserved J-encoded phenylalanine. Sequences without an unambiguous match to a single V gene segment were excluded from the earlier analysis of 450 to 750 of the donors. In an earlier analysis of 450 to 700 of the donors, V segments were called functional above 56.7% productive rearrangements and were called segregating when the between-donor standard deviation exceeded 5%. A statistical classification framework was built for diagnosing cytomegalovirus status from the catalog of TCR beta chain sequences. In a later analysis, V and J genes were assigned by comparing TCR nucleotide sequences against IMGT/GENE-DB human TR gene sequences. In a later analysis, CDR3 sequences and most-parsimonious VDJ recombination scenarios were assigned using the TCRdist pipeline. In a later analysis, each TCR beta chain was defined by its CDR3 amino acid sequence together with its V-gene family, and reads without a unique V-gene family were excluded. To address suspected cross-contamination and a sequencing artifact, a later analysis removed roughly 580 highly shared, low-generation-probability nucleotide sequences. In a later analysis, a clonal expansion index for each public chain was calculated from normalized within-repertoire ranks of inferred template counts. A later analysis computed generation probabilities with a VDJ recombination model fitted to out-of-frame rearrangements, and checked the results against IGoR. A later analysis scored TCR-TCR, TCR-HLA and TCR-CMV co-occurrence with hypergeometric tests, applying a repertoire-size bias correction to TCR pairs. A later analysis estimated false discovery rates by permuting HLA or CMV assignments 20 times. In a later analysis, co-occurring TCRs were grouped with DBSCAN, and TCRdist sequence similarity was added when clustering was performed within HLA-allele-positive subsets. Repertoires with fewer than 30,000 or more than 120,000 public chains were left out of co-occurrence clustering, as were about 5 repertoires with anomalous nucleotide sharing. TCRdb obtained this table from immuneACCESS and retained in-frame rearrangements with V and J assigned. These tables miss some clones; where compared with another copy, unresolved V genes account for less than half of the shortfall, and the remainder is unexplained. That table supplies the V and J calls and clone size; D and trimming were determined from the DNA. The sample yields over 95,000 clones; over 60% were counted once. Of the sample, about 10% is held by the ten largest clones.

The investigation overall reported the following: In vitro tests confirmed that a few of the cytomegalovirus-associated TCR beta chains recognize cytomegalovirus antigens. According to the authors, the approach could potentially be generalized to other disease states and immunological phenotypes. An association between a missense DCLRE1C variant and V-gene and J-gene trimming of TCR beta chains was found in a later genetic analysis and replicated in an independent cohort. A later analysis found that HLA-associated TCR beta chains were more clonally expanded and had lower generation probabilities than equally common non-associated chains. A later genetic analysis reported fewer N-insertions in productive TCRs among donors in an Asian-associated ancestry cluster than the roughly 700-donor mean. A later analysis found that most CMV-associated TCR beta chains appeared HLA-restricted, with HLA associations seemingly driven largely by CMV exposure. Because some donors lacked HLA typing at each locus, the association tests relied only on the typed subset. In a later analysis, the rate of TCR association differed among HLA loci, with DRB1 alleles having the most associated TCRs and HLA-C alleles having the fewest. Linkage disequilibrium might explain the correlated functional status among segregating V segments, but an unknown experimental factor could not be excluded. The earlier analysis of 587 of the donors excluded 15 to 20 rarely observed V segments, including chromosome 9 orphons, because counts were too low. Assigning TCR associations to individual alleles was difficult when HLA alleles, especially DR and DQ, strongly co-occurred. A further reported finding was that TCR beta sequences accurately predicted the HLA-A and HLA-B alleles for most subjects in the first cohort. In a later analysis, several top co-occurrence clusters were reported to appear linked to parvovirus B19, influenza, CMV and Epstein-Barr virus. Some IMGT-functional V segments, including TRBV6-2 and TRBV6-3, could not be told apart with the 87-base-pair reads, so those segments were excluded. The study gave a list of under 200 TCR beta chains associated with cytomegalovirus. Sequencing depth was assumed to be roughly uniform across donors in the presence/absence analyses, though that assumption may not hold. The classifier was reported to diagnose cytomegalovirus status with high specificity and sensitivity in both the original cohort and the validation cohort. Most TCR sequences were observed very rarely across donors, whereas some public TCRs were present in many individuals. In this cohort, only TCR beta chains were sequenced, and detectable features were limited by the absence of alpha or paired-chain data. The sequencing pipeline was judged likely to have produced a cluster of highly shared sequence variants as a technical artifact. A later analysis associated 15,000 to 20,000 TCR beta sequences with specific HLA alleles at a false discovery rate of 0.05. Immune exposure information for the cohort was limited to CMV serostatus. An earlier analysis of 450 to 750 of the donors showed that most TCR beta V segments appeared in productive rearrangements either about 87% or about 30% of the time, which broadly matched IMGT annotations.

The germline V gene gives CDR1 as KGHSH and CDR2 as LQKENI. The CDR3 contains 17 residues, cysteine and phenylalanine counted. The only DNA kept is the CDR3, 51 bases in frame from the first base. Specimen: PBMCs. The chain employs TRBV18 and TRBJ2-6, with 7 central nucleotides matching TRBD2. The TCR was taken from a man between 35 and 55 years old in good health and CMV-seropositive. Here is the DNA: TGTGCCAGCTCACTGAAGGGAGGGAGTTCTGGGGCCAACGGCCTGACTTTC. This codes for CASSLKGGSSGANGLTF.